This T cell receptor (beta chain) was found in a study of blood T cell repertoires in COVID-19. In the source study's methods: Estimates of nucleated cell counts were drawn from the amplification of reference gene primers. The repertoire was sequenced with immunoSEQ multiplex PCR; TCRdb's copy has only in-frame clones and lacks some. V, J and clone size derive from that table, while D and trimming were established from the DNA sequence. The sample holds approximately 77,000 clones, about nine tenths seen once. The sequence was obtained from a man younger than 40 with acute or convalescent COVID-19. The sequenced sample was peripheral blood.

The CDR3 spells CAWSKTGAWTNTEAFF. CDR3 sequence (DNA): TGTGCCTGGAGTAAAACAGGGGCCTGGACCAACACTGAAGCTTTCTTT. The rearrangement joins TRBV30 to TRBJ1-1; 7 bases align to TRBD1. Per the germline V gene, CDR1 is GTSNPN and CDR2 is SVGIG (reference sequence). The CDR3 is 16 amino acids. The V segment lost 2 bases and the J segment 2 bases; nucleotides outside the gene matches: 11.